These 8 T cell receptor beta chains originate from one sample sequenced in a study of blood T cells in healthy people across ages. The second PCR ran roughly 6 to 11 cycles with a sample-barcoded 5' primer and J-beta primers. Using its own MiXCR run on the 5' RACE reads, TCRdb lists one record per CDR3 protein. In the table there are about 1.5 million distinct CDR3 sequences, approximately 43% of which are singletons. The sequenced sample consisted of blood. The origin of the receptors is a woman aged 18-30 years in good health.

The chain uses TRBV7-2 and TRBJ1-4; D is unclear. The V end was cut by 5 bases, the J end by 0 bases, with 10 bases between. CDR1 and CDR2 (germline): SGHTA, FQGNSA. The CDR3 runs to 15 residues. CDR3 DNA sequence: TGTGCCAGCAGCCCCGACCCATCAACTAATGAAAAACTGTTTTTT. This translates into CASSPDPSTNEKLFF.

This clonotype has more than one count but fewer than ten. The V gene is TRBV7-8, the J gene TRBJ2-1; D possibly uses TRBD1 or TRBD2 (6 bases each). CDR1 and CDR2 (germline): SGHVS, FQNEAQ. The CDR3 length is 15 residues. Trimming removed 0 bases at V and 10 bases at J, with 16 bases between. This CDR3 is CASSLATWGAGEQFF. The CDR3 DNA reads as TGTGCCAGCAGCTTAGCTACTTGGGGGGCGGGGGAGCAGTTCTTC.

The J gene is TRBJ2-6, the V gene TRBV4-2; D is unclear. V was pared by 1 base and J by 12 bases, with 10 bases between. From germline, CDR1 is LGHNA and CDR2 YNFKEQ. This CDR3 has 13 residues. The CDR3 DNA sequence: TGTGCCAGCAGCCAAGCTGGTGTGAGCGTCCTGACTTTC. It yields the protein CASSQAGVSVLTF.

The V call is TRBV5-1, the J call TRBJ2-2, with 10 bases identical to TRBD2. The germline gives CDR1 SGHRS, CDR2 YFSETQ. V was clipped by 2 bases and J by 6 bases; unmatched bases: 7. The length of the CDR3 is 16 residues. CDR3 DNA sequence: TGCGCCAGCAGCTTTCTAGCGGGAGAGGGAGCCGGGGAGCTGTTTTTT. It codes for CASSFLAGEGAGELFF.

This clonotype was seen a handful of times. The chain uses TRBV28 and TRBJ2-1, with 13 nucleotides matching TRBD2. Trimming took 6 bases from V and 8 from J; bases not matched to a gene: 13. CDR1 is MDHEN and CDR2 is SYDVKM in the germline V gene. The CDR3 runs to 17 residues. CDR3 coding DNA: TGTGCCAGCAGCCTCGGGACTAGCGGGATTGATGGGGATGAGCAGTTCTTC. It codes for CASSLGTSGIDGDEQFF.

V is TRBV3-1 and J is TRBJ1-5; D is perhaps TRBD1 (5 bases). The V gene lost 0 bases and the J gene lost 3 bases, with 9 bases spanning the gap. The CDR3 has 15 residues. Germline-derived CDR1 and CDR2 are LGHDT and YNNKEL (reference sequence). The CDR3 spells CASSQDGGFNQPQHF. CDR3 DNA: TGTGCCAGCAGCCAAGACGGGGGGTTCAATCAGCCCCAGCATTTT.

CDR3 DNA: TGTGCCAGCAGCTTAAGGGTTGCCGGGGAGCTGTTTTTT. Protein: CASSLRVAGELFF. This chain links TRBV11-2 with TRBJ2-2; D unclear. This CDR3 contains 13 residues. Germline lookup yields CDR1 SGHAT and CDR2 FQNNGV. The V and J ends lost 2 bases and 6 bases respectively, with 7 bases between them.

J is TRBJ1-2 and V is TRBV9, with 7 bases that match TRBD1. The CDR3 extends over 14 amino acids. The germline V gene encodes CDR1 SGDLS and CDR2 YYNGEE. V was clipped by 4 bases and J by 7 bases; unmatched bases: 10. DNA of the CDR3: TGTGCCAGCAGCCCTCGAAGACAGGGACGTGGCTACACCTTC. Amino acids: CASSPRRQGRGYTF. Filled out from reference TRBV9 and TRBJ1-2, the complete variable domain reads DSGVTQTPKHLITATGQRVTLRCSPRSGDLSVYWYQQSLDQGLQFLIQYYNGEERAKGNILERFSAQQFPDLHSELNLSSLELGDSALYFCASSPRRQGRGYTFGSGTRLTVV.